This T cell receptor beta chain is drawn from a study of early T cells in non-severe SARS-CoV-2 infection. Study as a whole: Chains stayed unpaired after sequencing of bulk RNA from unsorted whole blood. Study-wide results and limits: Reliance on VDJdb matching favored anti-spike CD8 responses; private and CD4 specificities were missed.

The library protocol tagged individual cDNA molecules with unique molecular identifiers. TCRdb reanalysed the 5' RACE reads using MiXCR and keeps one entry per CDR3 protein. The sample records 84,000 or so distinct CDR3 sequences, 9.5% to 13% being singletons. This clonotype was seen ten or more times. Its antigen is currently unknown. This CDR3 spans 13 amino acids. Germline CDR1 DFQATT, CDR2 SNEGSKA (reference sequence). V was pared by 6 bases and J by 0 bases, with 11 bases between. J is TRBJ1-2 and V is TRBV20-1; D is possibly TRBD1 (5 bases). The receptor was derived from an adult who was a healthcare worker with PCR-confirmed SARS-CoV-2 infection or an uninfected control (not recorded which). The source material was whole blood. The CDR3 coding sequence is TGCAGTGCAAGACAGTCGTCTAACTATGGCTACACCTTC. Translating gives CSARQSSNYGYTF.